These 25 T cell receptor beta chains originate from one sample sequenced in a study of cytomegalovirus exposure and HLA in healthy donors. Method: immunoSEQ multiplex PCR; TCRdb's copy keeps in-frame clones and lacks some. Among fewer than 250,000 clones listed, 80% to 90% were seen once. The specimen was PBMCs. The source is a man between 18 and 35 years old in good health and CMV-seronegative.

A note on this clone: The same CDR3 also results from other DNA sequences found in this sample. The chain uses TRBV29-1 and TRBJ2-5; TRBD2 aligns across 10 bases. Losses at the gene ends were 3 bases for V and 4 bases for J; bases not matched to a gene: 5. Germline V gene data show CDR1 as SQVTM and CDR2 as ANQGSEA. CDR3 length equals 14 residues. The CDR3 reads CSVELAGVGETQYF. Written as DNA, the CDR3 is TGCAGCGTTGAGCTAGCGGGGGTGGGAGAGACCCAGTACTTC.

The gene calls are TRBV15 and TRBJ1-4; the D gene is possibly TRBD1 (6 bases). Per the germline V gene, CDR1 is LNHNV and CDR2 is YYDKDF (reference sequence). The CDR3 is 16 amino acids. V dropped 0 bases and J dropped 4 bases, with 12 bases sitting between them. This chain's CDR3 is CATSRDERGSNEKLFF. CDR3 DNA sequence: TGTGCCACCAGCAGAGATGAGAGGGGGAGTAATGAAAAACTGTTTTTT.

This rearrangement joins TRBV27 to TRBJ1-3; perhaps TRBD1 as D (5 bases). This CDR3 has 15 amino acids. Germline V gene lookup returns CDR1 MNHEY and CDR2 SMNVEV (reference sequence). V shed 3 bases and J shed 0 bases, with 9 bases lying between them. In DNA form, the CDR3 reads TGTGCCAGCAGTTTTCGGGGGAACTCTGGAAACACCATATATTTT. Protein product: CASSFRGNSGNTIYF.

The table lists this clone with a count of one. V usage is TRBV5-6 and J usage is TRBJ2-1; D may be TRBD1 (6 bases). The CDR3 is made up of 12 amino acids. Germline values: CDR1 SGHDT, CDR2 YYEEEE. Trimming took 5 bases from V and 9 from J, leaving 12 bases between them. Written as DNA, the CDR3 is TGTGCCAGCAGTCATACAGGGATTGAGCAGTTCTTC. Its protein product is CASSHTGIEQFF.

The rearrangement uses TRBV18 and TRBJ2-3; TRBD2 matches 8 bases. The CDR3 consists of 14 residues. V was clipped by 2 bases and J by 4 bases; unmatched bases: 2. The germline V gene has CDR1 KGHSH and CDR2 LQKENI. For the CDR3, the DNA is TGTGCCAGCTCACCAGCGGGAGGTTCAGATACGCAGTATTTT. It codes for CASSPAGGSDTQYF.

In DNA form, the CDR3 reads TGTGCCAGCTTTCGGAGCTCCTACGAGCAGTACTTC. Protein sequence: CASFRSSYEQYF. The chain employs TRBV28 and TRBJ2-7; D gene unclear. The V end was cut by 8 bases, the J end by 0 bases, with 8 bases between. In germline, CDR1 is MDHEN, CDR2 SYDVKM. CDR3 size: 12 residues. Looking up the rest from reference TRBV28 and TRBJ2-7 gives the full variable domain: DVKVTQSSRYLVKRTGEKVFLECVQDMDHENMFWYRQDPGLGLRLIYFSYDVKMKEKGDIPEGYSVSREKKERFSLILESASTNQTSMYLCASFRSSYEQYFGPGTRLTVT.

The V and J genes are TRBV5-4 and TRBJ1-6; D might be TRBD1 (5 bases). The CDR3 has 15 amino acids. Germline CDR1 and CDR2: SGHNT and YYREEE (reference sequence). V was pared by 3 bases and J by 9 bases, with 16 bases between. CDR3 sequence reads: CASSYLGHDSSPLHF. CDR3 nucleotide sequence: TGTGCCAGCAGCTACCTTGGACATGATAGTTCACCCCTCCACTTT.

The V and J genes are TRBV28 and TRBJ2-3, with a tentative D call TRBD2 (6 bases). The CDR3 is made up of 15 amino acids. Trimming removed 5 bases at V and 3 bases at J, with 15 bases between. The germline CDR1 and CDR2 sequences are MDHEN and SYDVKM. CDR3 in DNA: TGTGCCAGCAGTCGGACGGGACTTTTAACAGATACGCAGTATTTT. Protein sequence: CASSRTGLLTDTQYF.

CDR3 nucleotide sequence: TGTGCCAGCAGTTCGAGACAGGGGCGGGGGGAAAAACTGTTTTTT. Protein sequence: CASSSRQGRGEKLFF. This chain uses TRBV28 with TRBJ1-4, with TRBD1 matching over 8 bases. The CDR3 extends over 15 amino acids. Germline-derived CDR1 and CDR2 are MDHEN and SYDVKM. V shed 4 bases, J shed 8 bases, and the junction held 9 bases outside the gene matches.

CDR3 coding DNA: TGTGCCAGCAGTTACGGGACTGTAGGAAACACCATATATTTT. Protein: CASSYGTVGNTIYF. The rearrangement links TRBV6-5 to TRBJ1-3, with TRBD1 as a possible D gene (5 bases). V lost 2 bases to trimming and J lost 4 bases, with 9 bases between them. Looked up from germline, CDR1 is MNHEY and CDR2 is SVGAGI. The CDR3 extends over 14 amino acids.

The chain has TRBV30 and TRBJ2-7, with 9 bases lining up with TRBD2. CDR3 length equals 14 residues. After removal of 7 bases from V and 4 bases from J, the junction contained 11 bases not matched to a gene. Germline CDR1 and CDR2: GTSNPN and SVGIG (reference sequence). The CDR3 protein is CASDEMAGGYEQYF. The CDR3 DNA reads TGTGCCTCCGACGAGATGGCGGGAGGGTACGAGCAGTACTTC.

The chain is built from TRBV4-1 and TRBJ2-2; D might be TRBD1 (6 bases). The CDR3 has 15 amino acids. V lost 6 bases, J lost 3 bases, and 14 bases lay in between. Germline loops: CDR1 MGHRA, CDR2 YSYEKL. The CDR3 coding sequence is TGCGCCAGCAGTCGCACAGGGATCGACACCGGGGAGCTGTTTTTT. Its protein product is CASSRTGIDTGELFF.

The CDR3 reads CASSPRDTSYNEQFF. The CDR3 DNA reads as TGTGCCAGCAGTCCCCGGGACACCTCCTACAATGAGCAGTTCTTC. V usage is TRBV27 and J usage is TRBJ2-1; a weak D match, TRBD1 (6 bases). In germline, CDR1 is MNHEY, CDR2 SMNVEV (reference sequence). The CDR3 covers 15 residues. Trimming pared 5 bases from V and 0 bases from J, leaving 11 bases between.

J is TRBJ1-2 and V is TRBV18; D is undetermined. The V end lost 3 bases, the J end lost 3 bases, and 14 bases lay between the germline ends. Looked up from germline, CDR1 is KGHSH and CDR2 is LQKENI. The CDR3 covers 15 residues. CDR3 nucleotide sequence: TGTGCCAGCTCACCCCAGTCCGCCCGGGACTATGGCTACACCTTC. It codes for CASSPQSARDYGYTF. The complete variable domain, with remaining parts taken from reference TRBV18 and TRBJ1-2, reads NAGVMQNPRHLVRRRGQEARLRCSPMKGHSHVYWYRQLPEEGLKFMVYLQKENIIDESGMPKERFSAEFPKEGPSILRIQQVVRGDSAAYFCASSPQSARDYGYTFGSGTRLTVV.

V is TRBV15 and J is TRBJ2-3, with 7 bases fitting TRBD1. CDR1 and CDR2 (germline): LNHNV, YYDKDF (reference sequence). The length of the CDR3 is 16 residues. V dropped 3 bases and J dropped 4; count of bases not matched to a gene: 10. This chain's CDR3 is CATSSRQGSVSDTQYF. The CDR3, as DNA: TGTGCCACCAGCAGCCGACAGGGTTCCGTGTCAGATACGCAGTATTTT.

The chain combines TRBV4-1 with TRBJ2-1; D not resolved. Trimming shortened V by 3 bases and J by 4 bases, and 10 bases separated the two germline ends. The CDR3 length is 14 residues. Looked up from germline, CDR1 is MGHRA and CDR2 is YSYEKL. The CDR3 spells CASSQDEEYNEQFF. In DNA form, the CDR3 reads TGCGCCAGCAGCCAGGATGAGGAGTACAATGAGCAGTTCTTC.

V is TRBV5-1 and J is TRBJ2-7; 10 positions match TRBD2. Germline V gene sequence: CDR1 SGHRS, CDR2 YFSETQ. The CDR3 is 15 amino acids. V gave up 0 bases and J gave up 5 bases; unmatched junction bases: 5. As DNA, the CDR3 is TGCGCCAGCAGCTTGGTACTAGCGGGGACCCACGAGCAGTACTTC. This gives the protein CASSLVLAGTHEQYF.

The chain joins TRBV7-2 to TRBJ2-3, with a tentative D call TRBD2 (6 bases). CDR1 is SGHTA and CDR2 is FQGNSA in the germline V gene. The CDR3 covers 13 residues. V was pared by 5 bases and J by 5 bases, with 11 bases between. This chain's CDR3 is CASSRRDGDTQYF. CDR3 in DNA: TGTGCCAGCAGCCGGAGGGACGGAGATACGCAGTATTTT.

The genes are TRBV7-2 and TRBJ2-7, with 8 bases identical to TRBD2. There are 18 residues in the CDR3. V shed 3 bases and J 2 bases; nucleotides not matched to a gene: 15. The germline CDR1 and CDR2 sequences are SGHTA and FQGNSA. As DNA, the CDR3 is TGTGCCAGCAGCTTTGGGTTGGGCGGGAGGCGCGTTACCTACGAGCAGTACTTC. Residues: CASSFGLGGRRVTYEQYF.

The gene calls are TRBV6-6 and TRBJ2-3; D call uncertain. V dropped 6 bases and J dropped 4 bases, with 8 bases sitting between them. Germline V CDR1 and CDR2: MNHNY, SVGAGI (reference sequence). The CDR3 has 12 residues. CDR3 DNA sequence: TGTGCCAGCAGGGAGCCCGCAGATACGCAGTATTTT. Protein product: CASREPADTQYF.

The chain employs TRBV29-1 and TRBJ2-1; weak D call: TRBD1 (6 bases). The ends were cut back, 0 bases at V and 7 bases at J, with 10 bases in the middle. This CDR3 has 13 residues. Per the germline V gene, CDR1 is SQVTM and CDR2 is ANQGSEA. Here the CDR3 reads CSVEDHRVNEQFF. In DNA form, the CDR3 reads TGCAGCGTTGAAGACCACAGGGTAAATGAGCAGTTCTTC.

The chain has TRBV7-9 and TRBJ2-5; 9 bases are a match to TRBD2. Germline CDR1 SEHNR, CDR2 FQNEAQ (reference sequence). The junction had 9 bases not matched to a gene; V was cut back by 2 bases and J by 5 bases. The CDR3 sequence is 16 residues long. The CDR3 bases are TGTGCCAGCAGCTTAAGGGCGGGAGGGCCGCGGGAGACCCAGTACTTC. Amino acid sequence: CASSLRAGGPRETQYF.

This chain connects TRBV5-6 to TRBJ2-7; 7 bases fit TRBD1. Germline CDR1 and CDR2: SGHDT and YYEEEE. The V segment lost 4 bases and the J segment 6 bases; nucleotides outside the gene matches: 4. The CDR3 extends over 12 amino acids. The CDR3 loop reads CASSGDRVEQYF. DNA of the CDR3: TGTGCCAGCAGCGGAGACAGGGTCGAGCAGTACTTC. The whole variable domain, remainder taken from reference TRBV5-6 and TRBJ2-7, is DAGVTQSPTHLIKTRGQQVTLRCSPKSGHDTVSWYQQALGQGPQFIFQYYEEEERQRGNFPDRFSGHQFPNYSSELNVNALLLGDSALYLCASSGDRVEQYFGPGTRLTVT.

The table lists this clone with a few counts. This chain links TRBV20-1 with TRBJ1-2; D unresolved. Germline CDR1 is DFQATT and CDR2 is SNEGSKA (reference sequence). The CDR3 is 10 residues long. The CDR3 loop reads CSIASNGYTF. CDR3 DNA sequence: TGCAGCATCGCGTCGAATGGCTACACCTTC.

As for this clone: Relative to the germline gene, one junction end is altered; a read error may explain this. This chain connects TRBV19 to TRBJ2-7; TRBD2 matches at 14 bases. This CDR3 has 12 residues. Germline V gene lookup returns CDR1 LNHDA and CDR2 SQIVND (reference sequence). The CDR3 DNA follows: TGTGCCAGCGGACTAGCGGGAGGTTACCCTAATTTC. It codes for CASGLAGGYPNF.